Presented here are 23 T cell receptor beta chains from one specimen sequenced in a study of technical replicates of blood from a handful of donors. Data came from immunoSEQ multiplex PCR; TCRdb stores just in-frame clones and leaves some out. The profile shows roughly 71,000 clones, around nine tenths of them singletons. Sequenced material: T cells isolated from PBMCs. These receptors were obtained from a human donor in good health.

The chain uses TRBV28 and TRBJ1-5; TRBD1 might be the D (6 bases). CDR1 and CDR2 from the germline V gene are MDHEN and SYDVKM. Trimming cost V 6 bases and J 4 bases, with 16 bases left between them. CDR3 length: 15 residues. CDR3 amino acids: CASSRDRLANQPQHF. DNA for the CDR3: TGTGCCAGCAGCCGTGACAGGCTGGCAAATCAGCCCCAGCATTTT.

The CDR3 reads CASSESGGRETQYF. Here the CDR3 DNA reads TGCGCCAGCAGTGAGTCGGGAGGGAGAGAGACCCAGTACTTC. This chain joins TRBV10-1 and TRBJ2-5; 7 positions agree with TRBD2. V was pared by 0 bases and J by 4 bases, with 2 bases of the junction left unmatched. Germline CDR1 and CDR2: WNHNN and SYGVQD (reference sequence). The CDR3 spans 14 residues.

This clone has just a few counts. The rearrangement links TRBV6-5 to TRBJ1-1; 7 nucleotides align to TRBD1. The germline V gene encodes CDR1 MNHEY and CDR2 SVGAGI. V was pared by 0 bases and J by 5 bases, with 9 bases of the junction left unmatched. CDR3 length: 16 residues. The CDR3 DNA reads TGTGCCAGCAGTTACTCGTGGGCGAGGGGGCTGACTGAAGCTTTCTTT. Amino acid sequence: CASSYSWARGLTEAFF.

The chain is built from TRBV4-1 and TRBJ1-2; TRBD1 aligns across 12 bases. After removal of 1 base from V and 4 bases from J, the junction contained 1 base not matched to a gene. The germline V gene encodes CDR1 MGHRA and CDR2 YSYEKL. The CDR3 has 15 amino acids. The CDR3: CASSQGDRGPYGYTF. The CDR3 DNA sequence: TGCGCCAGCAGCCAAGGGGACAGGGGGCCCTATGGCTACACCTTC.

V usage is TRBV27 and J usage is TRBJ2-3; a possible D gene is TRBD2 (5 bases). V was pared by 4 bases and J by 1 base, with 18 bases between. Germline V gene data show CDR1 as MNHEY and CDR2 as SMNVEV (reference sequence). This CDR3 has 17 amino acids. The CDR3 is CASSSTYGLSRTDTQYF. The CDR3 DNA follows: TGTGCCAGCAGTTCTACTTACGGACTTTCCCGCACAGATACGCAGTATTTT.

The CDR3 region has the DNA TGTGCCAGTAGTATAGAGGGTCAGGGGGCCTCCTACGAGCAGTACTTC. It translates to CASSIEGQGASYEQYF. The V gene is TRBV19, the J gene TRBJ2-7; 8 positions match TRBD1. With 0 bases clipped from V and 0 bases from J, the junction kept 4 bases outside the gene matches. CDR1 is LNHDA, CDR2 SQIVND, per germline (reference sequence). This CDR3 comprises 16 residues. The full variable domain, with the rest looked up from reference TRBV19 and TRBJ2-7, is DGGITQSPKYLFRKEGQNVTLSCEQNLNHDAMYWYRQDPGQGLRLIYYSQIVNDFQKGDIAEGYSVSREKKESFPLTVTSAQKNPTAFYLCASSIEGQGASYEQYFGPGTRLTVT.

This sequence joins TRBV29-1 and TRBJ2-3, with 7 bases fitting TRBD1. CDR3 length equals 12 residues. V lost 2 bases to trimming and J lost 4 bases; unmatched junction nucleotides: 0. Germline V gene sequence: CDR1 SQVTM, CDR2 ANQGSEA. The chain's CDR3 is CSVETGADTQYF. The CDR3 bases are TGCAGCGTTGAAACAGGGGCAGATACGCAGTATTTT.

This rearrangement joins TRBV19 to TRBJ2-3; 8 nucleotides align to TRBD1. Trimming removed 4 bases from V and 5 bases from J; junction bases left unmatched: 2. The length of the CDR3 is 13 residues. Germline values: CDR1 LNHDA, CDR2 SQIVND (reference sequence). The CDR3 DNA reads TGTGCCAGTAGTAGAGACAGGGGAGATACGCAGTATTTT. This gives the protein CASSRDRGDTQYF. The full variable domain, in which reference TRBV19 and TRBJ2-3 provide the parts outside the CDR3, is DGGITQSPKYLFRKEGQNVTLSCEQNLNHDAMYWYRQDPGQGLRLIYYSQIVNDFQKGDIAEGYSVSREKKESFPLTVTSAQKNPTAFYLCASSRDRGDTQYFGPGTRLTVL.

The chain combines TRBV7-2 with TRBJ1-5; D gene uncertain. The CDR3 totals 15 residues. Germline lookup yields CDR1 SGHTA and CDR2 FQGNSA. Between the trimmed V and J ends, which lost 2 bases and 5 bases, there was a span of 13 bases. As DNA, the CDR3 is TGTGCCAGCAGCTTATATCAAGTCGGTTATCAGCCCCAGCATTTT. This sequence encodes CASSLYQVGYQPQHF.

A single count supports this clone. This chain links TRBV2 with TRBJ2-7; D is uncertain. Looked up from germline, CDR1 is SNHLY and CDR2 is FYNNEI. The CDR3 totals 13 residues. V was clipped by 7 bases and J by 4 bases, with 14 bases between them. CDR3 DNA sequence: TGTGCCAGCATTTCCAATACAATTTACGAGCAGTACTTC. This sequence encodes CASISNTIYEQYF.

This rearrangement joins TRBV19 to TRBJ2-1, with D possibly matching TRBD2 (5 bases). Germline V lookup: CDR1 LNHDA, CDR2 SQIVND (reference sequence). The V end was cut by 5 bases, the J end by 1 base, with 15 bases between. The CDR3 covers 16 residues. DNA for the CDR3: TGTGCCAGTAGTGTGAACATTGCGGGTTCCTACAATGAGCAGTTCTTC. Its protein is CASSVNIAGSYNEQFF.

The genes are TRBV28 and TRBJ1-2; D gene unclear. Trimming pared 5 bases from V and 4 bases from J, leaving 17 bases between. CDR1 MDHEN and CDR2 SYDVKM come from the germline V gene. CDR3 length: 15 amino acids. The CDR3, as DNA: TGTGCCAGCAGTCCTCAACCCGAAATACTCTATGGCTACACCTTC. This codes for CASSPQPEILYGYTF.

The chain is built from TRBV6-1 and TRBJ2-1; tentatively, D is TRBD2 (5 bases). This CDR3 is 14 amino acids long. Germline loops: CDR1 MNHNS, CDR2 SASEGT. The V end was cut by 3 bases, the J end by 4 bases, with 10 bases between. The CDR3 nucleotides are TGTGCCAGCAGTGAGTCTAGCAGGTACAATGAGCAGTTCTTC. Amino acids: CASSESSRYNEQFF.

This clone was seen only once. The gene calls are TRBV28 and TRBJ2-7; 11 positions agree with TRBD1. Trimming at V came to 6 bases and at J to 3 bases, leaving 4 bases not matched to a gene. Germline CDR1 and CDR2: MDHEN and SYDVKM. The CDR3 consists of 14 residues. CDR3 sequence (DNA): TGTGCCAGCAGGTCCGGGACAGGGGGCTACGAGCAGTACTTC. Protein: CASRSGTGGYEQYF.

V usage is TRBV9 and J usage is TRBJ1-5; D unresolved. The V end lost 3 bases, the J end lost 0 bases, and 7 bases lay between the germline ends. This CDR3 has 14 amino acids. Germline values: CDR1 SGDLS, CDR2 YYNGEE. The CDR3 DNA follows: TGTGCCAGCAGCGCATCAGTTAGCAATCAGCCCCAGCATTTT. Translated: CASSASVSNQPQHF.

The V call is TRBV6-5, the J call TRBJ2-7, with 9 bases fitting TRBD1. This CDR3 spans 15 amino acids. The trim removed 0 bases at V and 3 bases at J, leaving 3 bases unmatched. Germline-derived CDR1 and CDR2 are MNHEY and SVGAGI. The CDR3 sequence: CASSYSGTGIYEQYF. The CDR3 DNA reads as TGTGCCAGCAGTTACTCCGGGACAGGGATCTACGAGCAGTACTTC.

CDR3 sequence reads: CSALTSGMYNEQFF. CDR3 coding DNA: TGCAGCGCTCTAACTAGCGGGATGTACAATGAGCAGTTCTTC. This chain connects TRBV29-1 to TRBJ2-1, with TRBD2 matching 10 bases. The CDR3 is 14 residues long. Germline trimming cut 7 bases from V and 4 bases from J; bases unmatched to any gene: 7. The V gene's germline CDR1 is SQVTM and CDR2 ANQGSEA.

The chain couples TRBV2 to TRBJ2-2; D unclear. This CDR3 region has 13 residues. Germline V gene data show CDR1 as SNHLY and CDR2 as FYNNEI. The V gene lost 2 bases and the J gene lost 5 bases, with 6 bases spanning the gap. CDR3 in amino acids: CASSELETGELFF. The DNA for the CDR3 is TGTGCCAGCAGTGAACTAGAAACCGGGGAGCTGTTTTTT.

The CDR3 sequence: CASSPGTGGPYEQYF. In DNA form, the CDR3 reads TGTGCCAGCAGCCCCGGGACAGGGGGGCCCTACGAGCAGTACTTC. The chain recombines TRBV11-2 with TRBJ2-7, with 11 bases fitting TRBD1. Germline V gene lookup returns CDR1 SGHAT and CDR2 FQNNGV. V shed 5 bases and J 2 bases; nucleotides not matched to a gene: 5. There are 15 residues in the CDR3.

This sequence joins TRBV7-9 and TRBJ1-4; possibly TRBD1 for D (5 bases). The CDR3 is 14 residues long. V lost 6 bases and J lost 0, with 8 bases in between. From germline, CDR1 is SEHNR and CDR2 FQNEAQ (reference sequence). CDR3 nucleotides: TGTGCCAGCAGGCGGGACCCAACTAATGAAAAACTGTTTTTT. The encoded protein is CASRRDPTNEKLFF.

The chain uses TRBV9 and TRBJ2-1; TRBD2 matches at 7 bases. V trimming: 4 bases; J trimming: 0 bases; junction bases outside the gene matches: 7. The CDR3 covers 16 residues. The germline V gene has CDR1 SGDLS and CDR2 YYNGEE. The CDR3 DNA follows: TGTGCCAGCAGCTTTGGGGGGGACTTCTCCTACAATGAGCAGTTCTTC. Protein product: CASSFGGDFSYNEQFF.

The chain joins TRBV25-1 to TRBJ1-2; tentative D call: TRBD1 (6 bases). Germline V gives CDR1 MGHDK, CDR2 SYGVNS. The CDR3 runs 16 residues. V was shortened by 2 bases and J by 4 bases, with 17 bases between the two germline ends. The CDR3 is CASSELVGRGFYGYTF. The DNA for the CDR3 is TGTGCCAGCAGTGAACTGGTGGGCAGGGGATTCTATGGCTACACCTTC.

V is TRBV30 and J is TRBJ2-1; TRBD2 matches at 10 bases. The CDR3 is made up of 13 amino acids. The trim removed 3 bases at V and 10 bases at J, leaving 6 bases unmatched. In germline, CDR1 is GTSNPN, CDR2 SVGIG (reference sequence). Here the CDR3 DNA reads TGTGCCTGGAGGGTAGCGGGAGGCCCAGAGCAGTTCTTC. Residues: CAWRVAGGPEQFF.